This is a list of T cell receptor beta chains from one sample in a study of cytomegalovirus exposure and HLA in healthy donors. Clones were read by immunoSEQ multiplex PCR, and TCRdb kept only the in-frame ones, dropping some. The sample records about 59,000 clones, about 80% being singletons. Sequenced: PBMCs. The origin of the receptors is a woman between 40 and 50 years old in good health and CMV-seronegative. CDR3s include the opening cysteine and the closing phenylalanine or tryptophan. D genes are given only for firm matches. Expanded clones get a size class; other rows say once, few or many, or leave the size out.

>.|.|TRBJ2-1|TRBV7-6
TGTGCCAGCAGCTTAGAGGTAGCGGCCTACAATGAGCAGTTCTTC
CASSLEVAAYNEQFF
>.|.|TRBJ2-7|TRBV29-1
TGCAGCGTTGAGTGGAGGGGGCGGGATACCTACGAGCAGTACTTC
CSVEWRGRDTYEQYF
>.|.|TRBJ2-1|TRBV19
TGTGCCAGTAGTACCGTACCTCCAGGACATTCCTACAATGAGCAGTTCTTC
CASSTVPPGHSYNEQFF
>TRBD1|.|TRBJ1-2|TRBV7-6
TGTGCCAGCAGCTTAGGAAACGACAGGGATATTGGCTACACCTTC
CASSLGNDRDIGYTF
>.|.|TRBJ1-6|TRBV7-8
TGTGCCAGCAGCTCCGACTACTTGAGCTTTAATTCACCCCTCCACTTT
CASSSDYLSFNSPLHF
>TRBD2|.|TRBJ2-1|TRBV11-1
TGTGCCAGCAGCCACCCCCCTGGGACTAGCGGGATTCGGGGTGAGCAGTTCTTC
CASSHPPGTSGIRGEQFF
>TRBD2|once|TRBJ2-7|TRBV5-1
TGCGCCAGCAGCTTGGGGGGTGGAGCGGGAGAGGCCCTTCGGTACGAGCAGTACTTC
CASSLGGGAGEALRYEQYF
>TRBD1|.|TRBJ2-7|TRBV5-4
TGTGCCAGCACTGTCGACAGGGGCTGGGACGAGCAGTACTTC
CASTVDRGWDEQYF
>TRBD2|.|TRBJ2-3|TRBV7-3
TGTGCCAGCAGCATCGGACTAGCGGGAGTTAGCCGTCCGCAGTATTTT
CASSIGLAGVSRPQYF
>TRBD2|.|TRBJ2-5|TRBV27
TGTGCCAGCTTCTCGGAGCTAGCGGGGCGTGAGGAGACCCAGTACTTC
CASFSELAGREETQYF
>.|.|TRBJ2-1|TRBV20-1
TGCAGTGCTTACAGGGTTGAGCAGTTCTTC
CSAYRVEQFF
>.|.|TRBJ2-1|TRBV5-4
TGTGCCAGCAGCTTGGCTAGCTCCTACAATGAGCAGTTCTTC
CASSLASSYNEQFF
>.|.|TRBJ2-7|TRBV30
TGTGCCTGGAGTTGGGGGGGCGGGGCTTACGAGCAGTACTTC
CAWSWGGGAYEQYF
>TRBD1|.|TRBJ2-2|TRBV15
TGTGCCACCAGCAGAGATGAAGGGGGCGCCCACCCCGGGGAGCTGTTTTTT
CATSRDEGGAHPGELFF
>.|.|TRBJ2-3|TRBV10-3
TGTGCCATCAGTGAAGGAGGGCGGGATACGCAGTATTTT
CAISEGGRDTQYF
>TRBD2|.|TRBJ2-7|TRBV5-4
TGTGCCAGCAGCTTGGTCGGGACTATGGGCTCCGAGCAGTACTTC
CASSLVGTMGSEQYF
>TRBD1|.|TRBJ1-1|TRBV25-1
TGTGCCAGCAGTCCCGAGACAGGGACTGAAGCTTTCTTT
CASSPETGTEAFF
>TRBD2|.|TRBJ2-1|TRBV11-2
TGTGCCAGCAGCTTAGTGGCTAGCGGGAGTGAGGGGCAGTTCTTC
CASSLVASGSEGQFF
>.|.|TRBJ2-4|TRBV7-8
TGTGCCAGCAGCTTAGAGGCGATGCGGGGGCGCCCCAACATTCAGTACTTC
CASSLEAMRGRPNIQYF
>.|.|TRBJ1-6|TRBV11-2
TGTGCCAGCAGCTTACCCAGGGTGTATTATTCACCCCTCCACTTT
CASSLPRVYYSPLHF
>.|.|TRBJ1-2|TRBV4-3
TGCGCCAGCAGCCAAGAGGGTGGGGGGGCAAGGTGGTATGGCTACACCTTC
CASSQEGGGARWYGYTF
>TRBD1|few|TRBJ1-5|TRBV4-1
TGCGCCAGCAGCCAAGTCTTGGGACAGGGCAATCAGCCCCAGCATTTT
CASSQVLGQGNQPQHF
>TRBD1|.|TRBJ2-7|TRBV9
TGTGCCAGCAGCGTTGCTCCGGGACAGGGGACCTACGAGCAGTACTTC
CASSVAPGQGTYEQYF
>.|.|TRBJ1-1|TRBV28
TGTGCCAGCAGTTTGGCGGGGCGCCAAATGAACACTGAAGCTTTCTTT
CASSLAGRQMNTEAFF